These T cell receptor beta chains were read from a single sample in a study of naive and memory T cell subsets. TCRdb called the UMI-ligation and nested PCR reads again in MiXCR, with one record for every CDR3 protein. The table records some 150,000 distinct CDR3 sequences, 15% to 20% of them present only once. Sequencing was done on a sample of naive CD4+ T cells from blood. These receptors all stem from a human donor in good health. Both conserved end residues are part of each CDR3. D genes are given only for firm matches. Where a row states a size, it is once, few, many or the class of an expanded clone; other rows omit it.

>17|TRBJ2-2|-|TRBD1|TRBV5-6
TGTGCCAGCAGCTTTACAGGGGATTATACTAACACCGGGGAGCTGTTTTTT
CASSFTGDYTNTGELFF
>15|TRBJ1-5|-|-|TRBV20-1
TGCAGTGCTCGATCCGGGACTGATATCAATCGGCCCCAGCATTTT
CSARSGTDINRPQHF
>14|TRBJ2-3|many|-|TRBV7-9
TGTGCCAGCAGCTTATCACAGGGCCCAGATACGCAGTATTTT
CASSLSQGPDTQYF
>14|TRBJ2-1|few|-|TRBV30
TGTGCCTGGAGTAAACGAGGCTCCTACAATGAGCAGTTCTTC
CAWSKRGSYNEQFF
>14|TRBJ2-3|few|-|TRBV19
TGTGCCAGTAGTATCCAGGGTTACACAGATACGCAGTATTTT
CASSIQGYTDTQYF
>14|TRBJ2-1|few|-|TRBV29-1
TGCAGCGTGGGGTCTCAATGGGGCAGCAATGAGCAGTTCTTC
CSVGSQWGSNEQFF
>15|TRBJ2-7|few|TRBD2|TRBV20-1
TGCAGTGCTAGCGGTCCGAGCGGGAGTGTCCACGAGCAGTACTTC
CSASGPSGSVHEQYF
>13|TRBJ1-2|-|-|TRBV20-1
TGCAGTGCCCGAGGGGGTTCCGCCTATGGCTACACCTTC
CSARGGSAYGYTF
>13|TRBJ2-7|-|-|TRBV19
TGTGCCAGCTCCAATCTCCCGTCCTACGAGCAGTACTTC
CASSNLPSYEQYF
>12|TRBJ2-5|few|TRBD1|TRBV2
TGTGCCAGCGACAGGGGACGAGAGACCCAGTACTTC
CASDRGRETQYF
>21|TRBJ2-7|-|TRBD2|TRBV20-1
TGCAGTGCTAGAGGGTTCGCCCACGGGACTAGCGGACAATATAGCTCCTACGAGCAGTACTTC
CSARGFAHGTSGQYSSYEQYF
>15|TRBJ2-2|once|-|TRBV6-1
TGTGCCAGCAGTGAAGCGGAGGGTCTTTGGGGGGAGCTGTTTTTT
CASSEAEGLWGELFF
>13|TRBJ1-1|-|-|TRBV5-1
TGCGCCAGCAGCTTAAACCCGGGGACTGAAGCTTTCTTT
CASSLNPGTEAFF
>12|TRBJ2-7|-|-|TRBV3-1
TGTGCCAGCAGCCAAGCCCAGCGGAAGCAGTACTTC
CASSQAQRKQYF
>16|TRBJ2-2|many|TRBD2|TRBV7-2
TGTGCCAGCAGCTTCGGGGGACTAGCGGGAACCGGGGAGCTGTTTTTT
CASSFGGLAGTGELFF
>14|TRBJ1-4|-|TRBD1|TRBV6-5
TGTGCCAGCAGCCTCACAGGGGGCGGTGAAAAACTGTTTTTT
CASSLTGGGEKLFF
>14|TRBJ1-5|few|-|TRBV14
TGTGCCAGCAGCCAAGAACGGAGGTTTCAGCCCCAGCATTTT
CASSQERRFQPQHF
>12|TRBJ2-1|-|-|TRBV29-1
TGCAGCGGGAACCGGGACTCCCATGAGCAGTTCTTC
CSGNRDSHEQFF
>13|TRBJ2-7|-|-|TRBV29-1
TGCAGCGTTGAGCTCGACTGGTCCTACGAGCAGTACTTC
CSVELDWSYEQYF
>15|TRBJ2-1|few|-|TRBV27
TGTGCCAGCAGGGGGGATAGGGGAAACTACAATGAGCAGTTCTTC
CASRGDRGNYNEQFF
>15|TRBJ2-2|few|-|TRBV6-5
TGTGCCAGCCGTGTCCCCTCCGGGAGAACCGGGGAGCTGTTTTTT
CASRVPSGRTGELFF
>13|TRBJ1-2|few|TRBD1|TRBV6-5
TGTGCCAGCACCCGGGACAGGGGGCATGGCTACACCTTC
CASTRDRGHGYTF
>15|TRBJ2-3|-|TRBD2|TRBV20-1
TGCAGTGCTAGAGATAGCGGGAGAGGCGCAGATACGCAGTATTTT
CSARDSGRGADTQYF
>15|TRBJ2-5|-|TRBD2|TRBV28
TGTGCCAGCAGTGAACCGGGACTAGCCAAAGAGACCCAGTACTTC
CASSEPGLAKETQYF
>16|TRBJ2-1|-|TRBD1|TRBV7-8
TGTGCCAGCAGCCACCGTCGGGACAGGGGGTTTCATGAGCAGTTCTTC
CASSHRRDRGFHEQFF
>16|TRBJ2-2|many|TRBD2|TRBV12-3/TRBV12-4
TGTGCCAGCAGTTCGAAATCCGGGACTAAGACCGGGGAGCTGTTTTTT
CASSSKSGTKTGELFF
>15|TRBJ2-7|-|-|TRBV10-3
TGTGCCACCAGTTCAGAAGTGGGGGCTCACTACGAGCAGTACTTC
CATSSEVGAHYEQYF
>15|TRBJ1-2|few|-|TRBV28
TGTGCCAGCAGTTTAGACAGCTTCATTAACTATGGCTACACCTTC
CASSLDSFINYGYTF
>15|TRBJ2-7|few|-|TRBV27
TGTGCCAGCAGTTTATCGTGGGGGGCCGCCTACGAGCAGTACTTC
CASSLSWGAAYEQYF
>16|TRBJ2-7|few|TRBD2|TRBV20-1
TGCAGTGCTAGAGAGGGTAGCGGGAGAGGGTACTACGAGCAGTACTTC
CSAREGSGRGYYEQYF
>14|TRBJ2-3|few|-|TRBV4-2
TGTGCCAGCAGCCAGGGGGAGGGCACAGATACGCAGTATTTT
CASSQGEGTDTQYF
>14|TRBJ2-1|-|TRBD1|TRBV10-3
TGTGCCATCAGGGGACAGGGCTCCTACAATGAGCAGTTCTTC
CAIRGQGSYNEQFF
>18|TRBJ2-6|few|-|TRBV4-1
TGCGCCAGCAGCCAACTAGGTCGGACAGACTCTGGGGCCAACGTCCTGACTTTC
CASSQLGRTDSGANVLTF
>15|TRBJ2-1|many|TRBD1|TRBV12-3/TRBV12-4
TGTGCCAGCGGGGCCGAGGACAGGGGGAGTAATGAGCAGTTCTTC
CASGAEDRGSNEQFF
>15|TRBJ2-7|-|TRBD1|TRBV7-2
TGTGCCAGCAGCACGGACAGGGGGCGCGTCCGCGAGCAGTACTTC
CASSTDRGRVREQYF
>15|TRBJ2-7|few|TRBD1|TRBV28
TGTGCCAGCAGTTGGAAGACAGGGGGGACCTACGAGCAGTACTTC
CASSWKTGGTYEQYF
>14|TRBJ2-3|-|TRBD2|TRBV5-6
TGTGCCAGCAGCTTTTGGTCTAGCGGAGATACGCAGTATTTT
CASSFWSSGDTQYF
>13|TRBJ2-7|-|-|TRBV30
TGTGCCTGGAGGCTCTGTAGCTCCTACGAGCAGTACTTC
CAWRLCSSYEQYF
>15|TRBJ2-4|-|TRBD1|TRBV7-2
TGTGCCAGCAGCTCACAGGGGGCTTCCAAAAACATTCAGTACTTC
CASSSQGASKNIQYF
>15|TRBJ2-1|-|TRBD2|TRBV7-3
TGTGCCAGCAGCTTACGGGTTAGCGGGAGTGGGGAGCAGTTCTTC
CASSLRVSGSGEQFF
>14|TRBJ2-2|few|-|TRBV7-9
TGTGCCAGCAGCTTAGGCAGGGAGGCCGGGGAGCTGTTTTTT
CASSLGREAGELFF
>12|TRBJ2-3|few|-|TRBV6-2/TRBV6-3
TGTGCCAGCAGTTATCAGCCCGATACGCAGTATTTT
CASSYQPDTQYF
>14|TRBJ1-2|-|-|TRBV6-5
TGTGCCAGCAGTCCCGTGGGGGCTCGCTATGGCTACACCTTC
CASSPVGARYGYTF
>15|TRBJ1-2|few|TRBD1|TRBV9
TGTGCCAGCAGCACCAAGACAGGGGCAAACTATGGCTACACCTTC
CASSTKTGANYGYTF
>14|TRBJ2-1|-|-|TRBV28
TGTGCCAGCATAAACAGGGAGTCCTACAATGAGCAGTTCTTC
CASINRESYNEQFF
>11|TRBJ2-7|few|-|TRBV20-1
TGCAGTGCTCTAGTATCCTACGAGCAGTACTTC
CSALVSYEQYF
>14|TRBJ2-6|few|-|TRBV6-2/TRBV6-3
TGTGCCAGCAGTTACGCCTCTGGGGCCAACGTCCTGACTTTC
CASSYASGANVLTF
>15|TRBJ2-3|few|-|TRBV6-5
TGTGCCAGCAGAACCGGGACAAAACTCCTAGATACGCAGTATTTT
CASRTGTKLLDTQYF
>15|TRBJ2-6|-|-|TRBV27
TGTGCCAGCACGCGGGGCGGAGCTGGGGCCAACGTCCTGACTTTC
CASTRGGAGANVLTF
>12|TRBJ2-1|many|-|TRBV6-6
TGTGCCTCCCGGGACTCCTACAATGAGCAGTTCTTC
CASRDSYNEQFF